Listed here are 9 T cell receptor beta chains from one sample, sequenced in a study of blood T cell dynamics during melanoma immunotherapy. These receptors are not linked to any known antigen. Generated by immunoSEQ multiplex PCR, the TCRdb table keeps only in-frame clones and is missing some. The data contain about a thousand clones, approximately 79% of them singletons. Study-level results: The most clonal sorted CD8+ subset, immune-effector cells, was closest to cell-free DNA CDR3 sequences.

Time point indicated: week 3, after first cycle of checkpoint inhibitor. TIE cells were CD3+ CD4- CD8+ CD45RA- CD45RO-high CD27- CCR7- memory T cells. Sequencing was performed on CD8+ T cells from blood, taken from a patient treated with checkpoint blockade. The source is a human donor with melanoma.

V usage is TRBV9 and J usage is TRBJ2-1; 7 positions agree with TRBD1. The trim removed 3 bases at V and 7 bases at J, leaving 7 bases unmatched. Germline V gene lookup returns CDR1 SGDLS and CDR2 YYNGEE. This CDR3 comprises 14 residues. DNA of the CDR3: TGTGCCAGCAGCGAAGGGGGCCCATTAAATGAGCAGTTCTTC. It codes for CASSEGGPLNEQFF.

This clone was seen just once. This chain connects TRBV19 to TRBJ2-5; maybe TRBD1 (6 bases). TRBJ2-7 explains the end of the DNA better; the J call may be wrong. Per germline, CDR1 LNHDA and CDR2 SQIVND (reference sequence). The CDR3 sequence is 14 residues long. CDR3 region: CASSHRTDYYEQYF. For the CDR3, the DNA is TGTGCCAGTAGTCACAGGACAGATTACTACGAGCAGTACTTC.

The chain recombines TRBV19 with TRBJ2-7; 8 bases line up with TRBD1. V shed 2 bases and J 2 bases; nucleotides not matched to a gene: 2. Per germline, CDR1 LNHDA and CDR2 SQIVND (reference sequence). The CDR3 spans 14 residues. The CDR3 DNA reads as TGTGCCAGTAGTATAACGGACAGGGCCTACGAGCAGTACTTC. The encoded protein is CASSITDRAYEQYF.

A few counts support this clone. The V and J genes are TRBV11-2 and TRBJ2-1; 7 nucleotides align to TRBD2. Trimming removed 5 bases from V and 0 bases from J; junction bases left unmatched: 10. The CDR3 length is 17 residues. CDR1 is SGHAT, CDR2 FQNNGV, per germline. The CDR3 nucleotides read TGTGCCAGCAGCCCCTTCGCGGGAGCGACCTCCTACAATGAGCAGTTCTTC. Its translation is CASSPFAGATSYNEQFF.

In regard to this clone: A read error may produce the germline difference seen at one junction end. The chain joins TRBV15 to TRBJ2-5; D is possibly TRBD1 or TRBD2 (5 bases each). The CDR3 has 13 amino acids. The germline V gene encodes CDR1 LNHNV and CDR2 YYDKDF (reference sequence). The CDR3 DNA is TGTGCGACCAGAGGGGTATGGGGAGAGACCCAGTACTTC. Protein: CATRGVWGETQYF.

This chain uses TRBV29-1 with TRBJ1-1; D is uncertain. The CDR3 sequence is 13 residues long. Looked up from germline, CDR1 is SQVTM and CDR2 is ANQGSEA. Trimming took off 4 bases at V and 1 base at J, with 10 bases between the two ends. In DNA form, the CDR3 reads TGCAGCGTTGGGCCTGACGGGAACACTGAAGCTTTCTTT. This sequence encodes CSVGPDGNTEAFF.

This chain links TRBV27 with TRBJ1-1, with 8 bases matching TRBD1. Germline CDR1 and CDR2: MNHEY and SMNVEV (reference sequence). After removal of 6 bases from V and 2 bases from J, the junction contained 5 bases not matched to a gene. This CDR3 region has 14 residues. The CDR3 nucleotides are TGTGCCAGCAGCCTGGACAGGGCCAACACTGAAGCTTTCTTT. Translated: CASSLDRANTEAFF.

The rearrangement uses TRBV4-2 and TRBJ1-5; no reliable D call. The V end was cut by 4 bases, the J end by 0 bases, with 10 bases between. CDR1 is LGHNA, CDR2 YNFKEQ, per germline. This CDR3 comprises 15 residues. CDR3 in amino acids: CASSPTLYSNQPQHF. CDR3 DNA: TGTGCCAGCAGCCCGACTCTGTATAGCAATCAGCCCCAGCATTTT.

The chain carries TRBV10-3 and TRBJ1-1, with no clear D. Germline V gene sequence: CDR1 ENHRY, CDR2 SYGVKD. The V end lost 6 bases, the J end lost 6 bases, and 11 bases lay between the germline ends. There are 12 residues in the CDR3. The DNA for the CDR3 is TGTGCCATCAGCCCTGACGGATCTGAAGCTTTCTTT. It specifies CAISPDGSEAFF.